A selection of T cell receptor beta chains follows, all from one sample in a study of blood T cell repertoires in COVID-19. Here immunoSEQ multiplex PCR was the method, and the copy in TCRdb shows in-frame clones only, minus some. Here the sample spans roughly 190,000 clones, roughly 77% being singletons. Input material: PBMCs or T cells enriched from blood (not recorded which). These receptors were obtained from a woman aged 45-65 years with acute COVID-19. Both conserved end residues are part of each CDR3. Each record gives: clone size, J gene, D gene, V gene, CDR3 protein. The D gene is left open where the match is weak. Size tells how often a clone was seen (once, few, many) or the class of an expanded clone, and some rows leave it out.

>-|TRBJ2-3|-|TRBV25-1
CASGAGTTDTQYF
>few|TRBJ1-5|-|TRBV28
CATQIQPNQPQHF
>-|TRBJ1-5|-|TRBV27
CASSFGGGRGNQPQHF
>many|TRBJ1-6|-|TRBV9
CASSPQFRSPLHF
>-|TRBJ2-2|TRBD1|TRBV19
CASSTGTVNTGELFF
>once|TRBJ1-1|-|TRBV20-1
CSALREEGFF
>-|TRBJ1-1|-|TRBV4-1
CASKPQGTNTEAFF
>-|TRBJ1-2|TRBD1|TRBV6-5
CASSPGQAQDYGYTF
>-|TRBJ2-5|-|TRBV9
CASSPRVDETQYF
>-|TRBJ1-3|-|TRBV28
CASSLRGSGGVGNTIYF
>-|TRBJ2-2|TRBD1|TRBV12-5
CASGFYRGHPNTGELFF
>-|TRBJ2-1|-|TRBV25-1
CASGASHNEQFF
>-|TRBJ2-3|-|TRBV21-1
CASTEPGLAGEEGTDTQYF
>once|TRBJ1-5|-|TRBV28
CASSLGGRPSQPQHF
>few|TRBJ1-6|-|TRBV9
CASSVTAVVGSSGDNSPLHF
>-|TRBJ1-1|TRBD1|TRBV7-2
CASSSDRGTEAFF
>many|TRBJ2-1|-|TRBV3-1/TRBV3-2
CASSHYGNEQFF
>-|TRBJ1-1|-|TRBV5-4
CASNPGVRSGDNTEAFF
>once|TRBJ1-1|-|TRBV5-4
CASSSASQVNTEAFF
>-|TRBJ2-3|TRBD2|TRBV27
CASSFRGLADTDTQYF
>once|TRBJ1-3|-|TRBV18
CASSGEQGRNTIYF
>-|TRBJ1-5|-|TRBV24-1
CATSVGGPNQPQHF
>-|TRBJ2-3|TRBD2|TRBV7-6
CASSPQTSGGDTQYF
>-|TRBJ1-4|-|TRBV6-5
CASSYALAGEKLFF
>-|TRBJ2-3|TRBD2|TRBV2
CASSQGLAGVTDTQYF
>few|TRBJ2-3|TRBD1|TRBV5-4
CASSLPGTEADTQYF
>-|TRBJ1-1|-|TRBV5-1
CASSSGGGYTEAFF
>-|TRBJ2-3|-|TRBV5-1
CASSLGQSTDTQYF
>-|TRBJ2-1|TRBD1|TRBV19
CASSIPAAVQGAVYNEQFF
>-|TRBJ1-6|-|TRBV28
CASSLTTTPLLHF
>many|TRBJ1-6|-|TRBV2
CASSWRPNNSPLHF
>-|TRBJ1-1|-|TRBV14
CASSQEGYRLVNTEAFF
>-|TRBJ1-6|-|TRBV25-1
CASSGGGRGYNSPLHF
>-|TRBJ2-6|-|TRBV27
CASSLGRISSGANVLTF
>-|TRBJ1-1|-|TRBV19
CASGGGTEAFF
>few|TRBJ1-5|-|TRBV9
CASSLGGPTSNQPQHF
>-|TRBJ1-6|TRBD1|TRBV9
CASSATGNYNSPLHF
>-|TRBJ1-4|TRBD1|TRBV30
CAWSSISGQPYEKLFF
>-|TRBJ1-1|-|TRBV7-8
CASSLGGGWTEAFF
>few|TRBJ1-1|TRBD1|TRBV29-1
CSVGGTGSGAFF
>few|TRBJ1-1|TRBD1|TRBV19
CASSRQGATEAFF
>-|TRBJ1-1|TRBD1|TRBV19
CASSDRVGTEAFF
>-|TRBJ1-4|TRBD1|TRBV10-1
CANQGQGRLFF
>-|TRBJ1-5|-|TRBV7-9
CASSLQDNQPQHF
>few|TRBJ1-5|TRBD1|TRBV24-1
CATSDAGQGNGAQHF
>few|TRBJ1-6|-|TRBV28
CASSLSTESSPLHF
>few|TRBJ1-2|-|TRBV5-1
CASSLADRSNYGYTF
>-|TRBJ1-4|-|TRBV19
CASRTGYNEKLFF
>once|TRBJ1-2|-|TRBV7-6
CASSLGSGFGYTF
>-|TRBJ1-1|-|TRBV4-2
CASSQEQGTEAFF
>-|TRBJ1-3|-|TRBV28
CASRLPGTGNTIYF